This T cell receptor (beta chain) comes out of a study of T cells in Graves' hyperthyroidism and ophthalmopathy. RNA transcripts were the template for amplifying TCR beta CDR3 regions. First-round RT-PCR of the TCR CDR3 relied on the HTBI primer set. Each CDR3 protein is one row after TCRdb ran MiXCR on the multiplex PCR reads. In the table there are a few hundred thousand distinct CDR3 sequences, around 15% of which are singletons. General observations from the study: Ophthalmopathy was identified by the model a median roughly 6.5 months ahead of onset.

Germline CDR1 DFQATT, CDR2 SNEGSKA (reference sequence). The CDR3 is 16 amino acids. V lost 0 bases, J lost 2 bases, and 13 bases lay in between. This clonotype has ten or more counts. The antigen is not known. Material for sequencing was blood. The sequence derives from a woman aged 60-75 years with Graves' ophthalmopathy. This rearrangement joins TRBV20-1 to TRBJ1-4; no definite D call. CDR3 residues: CSARELAGGTNEKLFF. CDR3 nucleotides: TGCAGTGCTAGAGAGCTGGCGGGTGGGACTAATGAAAAACTGTTTTTT.